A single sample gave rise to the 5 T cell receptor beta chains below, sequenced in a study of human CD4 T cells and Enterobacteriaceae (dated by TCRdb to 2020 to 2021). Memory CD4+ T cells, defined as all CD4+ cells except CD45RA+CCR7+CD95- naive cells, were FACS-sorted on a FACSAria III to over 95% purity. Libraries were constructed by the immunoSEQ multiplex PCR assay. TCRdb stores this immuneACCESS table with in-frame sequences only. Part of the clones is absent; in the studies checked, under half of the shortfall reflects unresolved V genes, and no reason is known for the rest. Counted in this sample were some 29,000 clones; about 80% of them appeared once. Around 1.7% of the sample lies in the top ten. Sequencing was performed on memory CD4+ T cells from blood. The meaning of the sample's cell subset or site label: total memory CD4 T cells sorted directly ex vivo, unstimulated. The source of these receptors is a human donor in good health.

The CDR3 DNA reads as TGTGCCAGCAGCTTAATGGCTAGCGGGACTCGCGAGCAGTACTTC. Its protein is CASSLMASGTREQYF. This chain uses TRBV7-3 with TRBJ2-7, with 9 positions matching TRBD2. Trimming took 1 base from V and 6 from J; bases not matched to a gene: 7. The CDR3 loop spans 15 amino acids. Germline V lookup: CDR1 SGHTA, CDR2 FQGTGA. The full variable domain, completed using reference TRBV7-3 and TRBJ2-7, is GAGVSQTPSNKVTEKGKYVELRCDPISGHTALYWYRQSLGQGPEFLIYFQGTGAADDSGLPNDRFFAVRPEGSVSTLKIQRTERGDSAVYLCASSLMASGTREQYFGPGTRLTVT.

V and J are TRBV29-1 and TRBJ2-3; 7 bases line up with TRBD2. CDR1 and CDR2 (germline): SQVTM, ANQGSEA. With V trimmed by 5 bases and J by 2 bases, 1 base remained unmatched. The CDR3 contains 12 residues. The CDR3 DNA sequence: TGCAGCGTTCTAGCGGACACAGATACGCAGTATTTT. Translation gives CSVLADTDTQYF.

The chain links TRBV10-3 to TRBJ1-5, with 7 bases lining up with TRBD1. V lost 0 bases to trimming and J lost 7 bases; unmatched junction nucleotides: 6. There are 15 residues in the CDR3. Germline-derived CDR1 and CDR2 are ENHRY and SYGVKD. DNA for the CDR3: TGTGCCATCAGTGAGTCGACAGGGAGAGTACAGCCCCAGCATTTT. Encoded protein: CAISESTGRVQPQHF.

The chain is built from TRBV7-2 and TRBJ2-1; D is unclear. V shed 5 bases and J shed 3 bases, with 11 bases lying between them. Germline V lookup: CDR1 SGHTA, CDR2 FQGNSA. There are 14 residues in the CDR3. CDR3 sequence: CASSPQVIYNEQFF. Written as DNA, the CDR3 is TGTGCCAGCAGCCCCCAGGTTATCTACAATGAGCAGTTCTTC.

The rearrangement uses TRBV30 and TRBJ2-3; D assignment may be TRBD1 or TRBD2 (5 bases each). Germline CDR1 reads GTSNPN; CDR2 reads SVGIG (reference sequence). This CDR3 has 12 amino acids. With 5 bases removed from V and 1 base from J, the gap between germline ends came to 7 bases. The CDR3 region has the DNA TGTGCCTGGGGGACGGGCACAGATACGCAGTATTTT. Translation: CAWGTGTDTQYF.